The rows below give T cell receptor beta chains drawn from one sample of a study of CD8 T cells in acute hepatitis C reinfection. Sequencing used immunoSEQ multiplex PCR; TCRdb keeps in-frame clones, though not all of them. Of 30,000 to 40,000 clones listed, around nine tenths are singletons. The specimen sequenced was naive CD8+ T cells from PBMCs. The origin of the receptors is a man aged 25 to 45 with chronic hepatitis C. Both conserved end residues are part of each CDR3. The order of the fields is clone size, J gene, V gene, D gene, CDR3 protein, CDR3 DNA. A D gene is named only where the DNA matches it firmly. Not every row has a clone size; where given, it reads once, few, many or a size class.

NA TRBJ1-3 TRBV5-4 NA CASSFTEDGGNTIYF TGTGCCAGCAGTTTCACCGAGGACGGCGGAAACACCATATATTTT
NA TRBJ2-7 TRBV15 TRBD1 CATSRGKGQSSYEQYF TGTGCCACCAGCAGAGGGAAGGGACAGAGCTCCTACGAGCAGTACTTC
NA TRBJ2-7 TRBV10-2 TRBD1 CASSVPGTGSYEQYF TGCGCCAGCAGCGTCCCCGGGACAGGATCCTACGAGCAGTACTTC
NA TRBJ1-1 TRBV27 NA CASSLRVDRTAFF TGTGCCAGCAGTTTAAGGGTAGATAGGACGGCTTTCTTT
NA TRBJ1-5 TRBV27 TRBD1 CASSSYGTGDQPQHF TGTGCCAGCAGTTCCTATGGGACAGGGGATCAGCCCCAGCATTTT
NA TRBJ1-1 TRBV27 NA CASHGGHEAFF TGTGCCAGCCACGGCGGGCATGAAGCTTTCTTT
NA TRBJ2-5 TRBV29-1 NA CSVEGGAQEHQETQYF TGCAGCGTTGAAGGGGGGGCTCAGGAGCACCAAGAGACCCAGTACTTC
NA TRBJ2-7 TRBV11-2 NA CASRDVYEQYF TGTGCCAGCCGGGACGTCTACGAGCAGTACTTC
NA TRBJ2-7 TRBV7-7 NA CASSLDGGSYEQYF TGTGCTAGCAGCTTAGATGGGGGATCCTACGAGCAGTACTTC
NA TRBJ1-1 TRBV19 NA CATNSGEGMNTEAFF TGTGCCACGAACTCAGGGGAAGGGATGAACACTGAAGCTTTCTTT
NA TRBJ1-5 TRBV10-2 NA CATSEGVNQPQHF TGCGCCACCAGCGAGGGCGTGAATCAGCCCCAGCATTTT
NA TRBJ1-5 TRBV7-9 TRBD1 CASRKQGVGQPQHF TGTGCCAGCCGCAAACAGGGGGTGGGTCAGCCCCAGCATTTT
NA TRBJ2-3 TRBV9 TRBD2 CASSPGRATDTQYF TGTGCCAGCTCTCCAGGGAGGGCCACAGATACGCAGTATTTT
NA TRBJ2-3 TRBV4-1 TRBD1 CASSHIPGQGTDTQYF TGCGCCAGCAGCCACATACCGGGACAGGGAACAGATACGCAGTATTTT
NA TRBJ2-1 TRBV4-2 TRBD2 CASNDQRGAIAGDMDEQFF TGTGCCAGCAACGACCAAAGGGGAGCCATAGCGGGAGATATGGATGAGCAGTTCTTC
NA TRBJ1-1 TRBV19 NA CASSSGNTGTKAFF TGTGCCAGTAGTTCCGGAAATACAGGGACTAAAGCTTTCTTT
NA TRBJ2-7 TRBV4-1 NA CASSPKTGFYEQYF TGCGCCAGCAGCCCTAAGACAGGTTTCTACGAGCAGTACTTC
NA TRBJ1-5 TRBV30 NA CAWSQGNQPQHF TGTGCCTGGAGCCAGGGGAATCAGCCCCAGCATTTT
NA TRBJ1-2 TRBV5-6 TRBD1 CASSPGGSGYGYTF TGTGCCAGCAGCCCAGGGGGGTCGGGCTATGGCTACACCTTC
NA TRBJ1-1 TRBV7-9 TRBD1 CASSPVGTALEAFF TGTGCCAGCAGCCCTGTGGGGACAGCCCTTGAAGCTTTCTTT
few TRBJ2-2 TRBV19 NA CASTHSGPVTGELFF TGTGCCAGTACCCATAGCGGACCAGTAACCGGGGAGCTGTTTTTT
NA TRBJ1-1 TRBV4-2 NA CASSQGGPTEAFF TGTGCCAGCAGCCAGGGAGGGCCCACTGAAGCTTTCTTT
few TRBJ2-1 TRBV13 NA CASSLVSNEQFF TGTGCCAGCAGCTTAGTTAGTAATGAGCAGTTCTTC
NA TRBJ1-1 TRBV6-5 NA CASSHMGGTEAFF TGTGCCAGCAGCCACATGGGGGGCACTGAAGCTTTCTTT
NA TRBJ2-2 TRBV19 NA CASRAIIRGGENTGELFF TGTGCCAGTCGAGCCATCATCCGGGGAGGCGAAAACACCGGGGAGCTGTTTTTT
once TRBJ1-2 TRBV9 TRBD1 CASSHTGGAYGYTF TGTGCCAGCAGCCATACAGGGGGCGCGTATGGCTACACCTTC
NA TRBJ2-5 TRBV5-6 NA CASMDGTAGEETQYF TGTGCCAGCATGGACGGGACCGCCGGAGAGGAGACCCAGTACTTC
NA TRBJ1-2 TRBV19 NA CASSIVETEYGYTF TGTGCCAGTAGTATAGTCGAGACAGAGTATGGCTACACCTTC
once TRBJ2-5 TRBV19 NA CASSIRAEQETQYF TGTGCCAGTAGTATTCGAGCGGAGCAAGAGACCCAGTACTTC
NA TRBJ2-7 TRBV7-9 NA CASSLTGFYEQYF TGTGCCAGCAGCCTCACAGGATTCTACGAGCAGTACTTC
once TRBJ2-7 TRBV4-1 TRBD1 CASSQGQLYEQYF TGCGCCAGCAGCCAGGGACAGCTATACGAGCAGTACTTC
NA TRBJ1-3 TRBV7-8 NA CASSLVGGTIYF TGTGCCAGCAGCCTCGTTGGGGGCACCATATATTTT
NA TRBJ1-6 TRBV4-1 NA CASSRLDFIYNSPLHF TGCGCCAGCAGCCGATTAGATTTTATCTATAATTCACCCCTCCACTTT
few TRBJ2-7 TRBV4-2 NA CASSQEGGLGYEQYF TGTGCCAGCAGCCAAGAAGGGGGGCTCGGCTACGAGCAGTACTTC
NA TRBJ1-1 TRBV29-1 TRBD1 CSPGQINTEAFF TGCAGCCCGGGACAGATAAACACTGAAGCTTTCTTT
few TRBJ2-7 TRBV6-1 NA CASSHSAVEQYF TGTGCCAGCAGCCATTCGGCGGTAGAGCAGTACTTC
NA TRBJ1-1 TRBV11-2 NA CASSLGQGWRAFF TGTGCCAGCAGCTTAGGGCAGGGCTGGCGAGCTTTCTTT
NA TRBJ1-1 TRBV7-9 TRBD1 CASSLSFRGRSEAFF TGTGCCAGCAGTCTCTCATTCAGGGGGCGGTCTGAAGCTTTCTTT
NA TRBJ2-7 TRBV5-1 NA CASSALATPYEQYF TGCGCCAGCAGCGCGCTAGCTACCCCCTACGAGCAGTACTTC
NA TRBJ2-2 TRBV7-9 TRBD2 CASSLPPSGTNTGELFF TGTGCCAGCAGCTTACCCCCTAGCGGGACGAACACCGGGGAGCTGTTTTTT
once TRBJ1-4 TRBV6-5 NA CASSVGPGEKLFF TGTGCCAGCTCAGTAGGACCCGGGGAAAAACTGTTTTTT
NA TRBJ2-1 TRBV27 TRBD2 CASSLTSGWNEQFF TGTGCCAGCAGTTTGACTAGCGGTTGGAATGAGCAGTTCTTC
NA TRBJ2-1 TRBV5-6 TRBD2 CASSLEKRGPYNEQFF TGTGCCAGCAGCTTGGAGAAGCGGGGGCCCTACAATGAGCAGTTCTTC
NA TRBJ2-7 TRBV7-6 NA CASSLDTGSYEQYF TGTGCCAGCAGCTTAGATACCGGATCCTACGAGCAGTACTTC
once TRBJ2-6 TRBV7-9 NA CASSLVIGGSGANVLTF TGTGCCAGCAGCTTGGTCATAGGGGGCTCTGGGGCCAACGTCCTGACTTTC
NA TRBJ2-5 TRBV7-9 NA CASSQGEETQYF TGTGCCAGCAGTCAGGGTGAGGAGACCCAGTACTTC
NA TRBJ2-5 TRBV7-8 NA CASSSSGEGGETQYF TGTGCCAGCAGCTCCTCGGGGGAGGGGGGAGAGACCCAGTACTTC
few TRBJ1-2 TRBV7-9 NA CASRDWGPSGYTF TGTGCCAGCAGGGATTGGGGGCCGTCTGGCTACACCTTC
NA TRBJ2-2 TRBV5-5 TRBD1 CASSLWQGAGELFF TGTGCCAGCAGCTTGTGGCAGGGGGCCGGGGAGCTGTTTTTT
NA TRBJ2-3 TRBV9 TRBD2 CASSVEAGGPDTQYF TGTGCCAGCAGCGTAGAAGCGGGGGGGCCGGATACGCAGTATTTT